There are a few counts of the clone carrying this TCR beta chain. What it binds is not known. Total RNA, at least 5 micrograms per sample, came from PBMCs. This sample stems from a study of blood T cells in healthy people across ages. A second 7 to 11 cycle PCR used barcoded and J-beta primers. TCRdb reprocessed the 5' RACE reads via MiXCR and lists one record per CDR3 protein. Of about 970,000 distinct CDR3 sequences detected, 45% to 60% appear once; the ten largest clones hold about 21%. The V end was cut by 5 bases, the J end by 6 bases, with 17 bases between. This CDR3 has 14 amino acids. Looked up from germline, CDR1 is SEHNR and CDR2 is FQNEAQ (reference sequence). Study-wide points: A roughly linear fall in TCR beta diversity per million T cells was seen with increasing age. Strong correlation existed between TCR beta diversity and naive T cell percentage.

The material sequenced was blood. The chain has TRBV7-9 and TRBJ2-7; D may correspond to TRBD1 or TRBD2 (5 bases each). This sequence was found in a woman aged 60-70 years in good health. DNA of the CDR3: TGTGCCAGCAGCCCCGGGACGGTGCCTTCCGAGCAGTACTTC. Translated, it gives CASSPGTVPSEQYF. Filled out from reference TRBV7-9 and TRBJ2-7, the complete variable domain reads DTGVSQNPRHKITKRGQNVTFRCDPISEHNRLYWYRQTLGQGPEFLTYFQNEAQLEKSRLLSDRFSAERPKGSFSTLEIQRTEQGDSAMYLCASSPGTVPSEQYFGPGTRLTVT.